This TCR beta chain was observed in a study of control samples from healthy donors and cancer patients. CDR3 length: 14 residues. Germline values: CDR1 SNHLY, CDR2 FYNNEI. With 8 bases clipped from V and 4 bases from J, the junction kept 10 bases outside the gene matches. Produced via immunoSEQ multiplex PCR; TCRdb's table is partial and in-frame only. The sample holds 90,000 to 150,000 clones, 88% seen once. The receptor's source is a middle-aged man in good health. The sequencing sample was made of blood. The rearrangement joins TRBV2 to TRBJ2-7; TRBD2 agrees at 8 bases. DNA of the CDR3: TGTGCCAGCGCTCGGGAGGGAATTGCTTACGAGCAGTACTTC. This gives the protein CASAREGIAYEQYF.